This T cell receptor (beta chain) appears in the sequencing data of a study of T-cell reconstitution after alpha-beta-depleted transplantation in children. Germline V gene data show CDR1 as SGHTA and CDR2 as FQGTGA. Trimming shortened V by 2 bases and J by 7 bases, and 12 bases separated the two germline ends. The CDR3 is 15 residues long. This clonotype has only a few counts. Unique molecular identifiers were incorporated during preparation of the TCRbeta library. MiXCR, applied by TCRdb to the PCR reads, yields one record per CDR3 protein. The sample yields about 610,000 distinct CDR3 sequences, about 11% seen once.

The chain carries TRBV7-3 and TRBJ1-6, with D perhaps matching TRBD1 (5 bases). The receptor's source is a human donor who donated a stem cell graft to a child with acute myeloid leukemia. The sequenced sample was PBMCs from the stem cell graft donor, obtained from the stem cell graft. The CDR3 loop reads CASSLLGGSNSPLHF. The CDR3 DNA follows: TGTGCCAGCAGCTTATTGGGGGGTTCCAATTCACCCCTCCACTTT.